This TCR beta chain was found in a study of blood T cell repertoires in COVID-19. Overall study: Spain, Italy and the United States supplied samples that represented acute and convalescent COVID-19. PBMCs, B-cell-depleted T cells, or T cells provided the cDNA or gDNA that made up the material.

Original methodology: Cell counts per sample came from amplifying reference gene primers. Profiled with immunoSEQ multiplex PCR; TCRdb holds only in-frame clones, not every one. Clone size and V and J calls were adopted from that table, with D and trimming inferred from the DNA. The sample lists about 110,000 clones, approximately 83% occurring once. Material for sequencing was peripheral blood. The clonotype comes from a woman aged 70-85 years with acute or convalescent COVID-19.

The CDR3 loop is CASSLLRGSTDTQYF. The DNA of the CDR3 is TGTGCCAGCAGCTTACTGCGGGGGAGCACAGATACGCAGTATTTT. V and J are TRBV11-2 and TRBJ2-3, with TRBD2 matching 7 bases. Germline values: CDR1 SGHAT, CDR2 FQNNGV. V shed 2 bases and J 0 bases; nucleotides not matched to a gene: 2. This CDR3 is built from 15 residues.